The 18 T cell receptor beta chains in this list originate from one sample, sequenced in a study of persistence of HIV-infected CD4 T cells. Sequencing used immunoSEQ version 4 in survey mode. The data were produced by immunoSEQ multiplex PCR, yet TCRdb's version contains in-frame clones alone and is incomplete. The data show approximately 35,000 clones, 82% seen once. No antigen has been assigned to these receptors. Lysates of CMV-infected fibroblasts at approximately 9.4 ug/mL stimulated these cells. CD40L/CD69 double-negative CD45RO-high memory CD4+ T cells were collected. This sample comprised CD4+ T cells sorted from PBMCs after roughly 18-hour stimulation, obtained from a patient who received antiretroviral therapy. The source of these receptors is an adult man with HIV who was CMV-seropositive.

The chain carries TRBV25-1 and TRBJ2-7; D possibly uses TRBD1 or TRBD2 (5 bases each). The germline V and J ends were trimmed by 2 bases and 8 bases, with 7 bases remaining between them. In germline, CDR1 is MGHDK, CDR2 SYGVNS. The length of the CDR3 is 11 residues. The CDR3 nucleotides read TGTGCCAGCAGTGAAGTGGGACAGCAGTACTTC. Translation: CASSEVGQQYF.

The rearrangement uses TRBV29-1 and TRBJ1-1; TRBD1 is a possible D gene (5 bases). With 1 base removed from V and 0 bases from J, the gap between germline ends came to 9 bases. Per germline, CDR1 SQVTM and CDR2 ANQGSEA. This CDR3 region has 14 residues. The CDR3 DNA sequence: TGCAGCGTTGAAGGTGGACACTTGAACACTGAAGCTTTCTTT. This gives the protein CSVEGGHLNTEAFF.

The genes are TRBV5-1 and TRBJ2-7; 9 nucleotides align to TRBD1. With 3 bases clipped from V and 6 bases from J, the junction kept 10 bases outside the gene matches. The length of the CDR3 is 15 residues. Germline V gene sequence: CDR1 SGHRS, CDR2 YFSETQ. The CDR3 loop is CASSSRTGVFSEQYF. CDR3 nucleotide sequence: TGCGCCAGCAGCTCCCGGACAGGGGTCTTCTCCGAGCAGTACTTC.

In this sample, this clone turned up once. J is TRBJ2-1 and V is TRBV7-2; the match to TRBD2 covers 12 bases. The CDR3 is made up of 17 amino acids. The germline CDR1 and CDR2 sequences are SGHTA and FQGNSA. Trimming cost V 5 bases and J 8 bases; bases outside gene matches: 13. CDR3 bases: TGTGCCAGCAGCAAGACTAGCGGGGGAATCTCTAGTGATGAGCAGTTCTTC. The encoded protein is CASSKTSGGISSDEQFF. Combining the CDR3 with reference TRBV7-2 and TRBJ2-1 gives the whole variable domain GAGVSQSPSNKVTEKGKDVELRCDPISGHTALYWYRQSLGQGLEFLIYFQGNSAPDKSGLPSDRFSAERTGGSVSTLTIQRTQQEDSAVYLCASSKTSGGISSDEQFFGPGTRLTVL.

The chain uses TRBV6-5 and TRBJ1-1, with a tentative D call TRBD1 (5 bases). Germline CDR1 reads MNHEY; CDR2 reads SVGAGI. With 5 bases removed from V and 0 bases from J, the gap between germline ends came to 13 bases. The CDR3 contains 15 residues. The CDR3 here is CASSPTTAMNTEAFF. The CDR3 region has the DNA TGTGCCAGCAGTCCCACGACAGCTATGAACACTGAAGCTTTCTTT.

V usage is TRBV7-2 and J usage is TRBJ2-1; unclear D gene. The CDR3 is 16 amino acids. Looked up from germline, CDR1 is SGHTA and CDR2 is FQGNSA. V was trimmed by 1 base and J by 0 bases, leaving 10 bases between them. The CDR3 reads CASSLGAWGSYNEQFF. CDR3 in DNA: TGTGCCAGCAGCTTAGGAGCATGGGGCTCCTACAATGAGCAGTTCTTC.

The chain links TRBV3-1 (or the pseudogene TRBV3-2) to TRBJ1-1, with TRBD1 identical over 7 bases. Germline CDR1 is LGHDT and CDR2 is YNNKEL (reference sequence). Trimming cost V 4 bases and J 8 bases; bases outside gene matches: 16. The CDR3 has 16 residues. The CDR3 reads CASSPRTGQTNYEAFF. In DNA, the CDR3 is TGTGCCAGCAGCCCGAGGACAGGCCAGACTAACTACGAAGCTTTCTTT.

The CDR3 nucleotides read TGTGCCAGCTCGAAGACTAGCTCGGCGAACACCGGGGAGCTGTTTTTT. Translating it yields CASSKTSSANTGELFF. The genes are TRBV18 and TRBJ2-2; 7 nucleotides align to TRBD2. The V gene's germline CDR1 is KGHSH and CDR2 LQKENI. The CDR3 runs 16 residues. After removal of 6 bases from V and 0 bases from J, the junction contained 7 bases not matched to a gene.

The gene calls are TRBV19 and TRBJ2-7, with a tentative D call TRBD2 (7 bases). V was pared by 6 bases and J by 0 bases, with 15 bases between. The length of the CDR3 is 15 residues. The germline V gene encodes CDR1 LNHDA and CDR2 SQIVND (reference sequence). The CDR3 is CASRGGGDPSYEQYF. In nucleotides, the CDR3 is TGTGCCAGTAGGGGAGGGGGGGATCCCTCCTACGAGCAGTACTTC.

The CDR3 loop reads CASSQGQVQETQYF. The CDR3 nucleotides are TGTGCCAGCAGCCAAGGTCAGGTTCAAGAGACCCAGTACTTC. V usage is TRBV4-2 and J usage is TRBJ2-5; no clear D. This CDR3 contains 14 residues. V was shortened by 1 base and J by 2 bases, with 8 bases between the two germline ends. CDR1 is LGHNA, CDR2 YNFKEQ, per germline.

This chain uses TRBV6-2 or TRBV6-3 with TRBJ2-1, with TRBD2 matching over 11 bases. This CDR3 region has 17 residues. V lost 4 bases, J lost 1 base, and 6 bases stayed unmatched. The V gene's germline CDR1 is MNHEY and CDR2 SVGEGT. The CDR3 protein is CASSFALAGDSYNEQFF. The CDR3 DNA follows: TGTGCCAGCAGTTTCGCACTAGCGGGGGATTCCTACAATGAGCAGTTCTTC.

The chain uses TRBV7-9 and TRBJ2-3, with 9 bases lining up with TRBD2. V dropped 2 bases and J dropped 8; count of bases not matched to a gene: 14. CDR3 length: 17 amino acids. Germline lookup yields CDR1 SEHNR and CDR2 FQNEAQ (reference sequence). Here the CDR3 DNA reads TGTGCCAGCAGCTTATTTGGCTCGCGGGGGGGCCGGGGTACGCAGTATTTT. Its translation is CASSLFGSRGGRGTQYF.

CDR3 DNA: TGTGCCTGGAGTGGCCCAATATGGGGCACTGAAGCTTTCTTT. The encoded protein is CAWSGPIWGTEAFF. The chain uses TRBV30 and TRBJ1-1; D is unclear. CDR1 and CDR2 (germline): GTSNPN, SVGIG (reference sequence). The CDR3 spans 14 residues. Between the trimmed V and J ends, which lost 1 base and 4 bases, there was a span of 13 bases.

The chain is built from TRBV30 and TRBJ1-6; D remains unclear. Trimming took off 2 bases at V and 0 bases at J, with 5 bases between the two ends. The CDR3 is made up of 14 amino acids. Germline-derived CDR1 and CDR2 are GTSNPN and SVGIG (reference sequence). For the CDR3, the DNA is TGTGCCTGGAGTATGGGCTCCTATAATTCACCCCTCCACTTT. Translating it yields CAWSMGSYNSPLHF.

The chain is built from TRBV5-1 and TRBJ2-3, with 7 bases fitting TRBD1. The germline gives CDR1 SGHRS, CDR2 YFSETQ. This CDR3 contains 17 residues. V dropped 2 bases and J dropped 5; count of bases not matched to a gene: 14. The CDR3 protein is CASSFHPQGEGRDTQYF. In nucleotides, the CDR3 is TGCGCCAGCAGCTTTCATCCTCAGGGGGAAGGGAGAGATACGCAGTATTTT. The full variable domain, its missing parts supplied by reference TRBV5-1 and TRBJ2-3, is KAGVTQTPRYLIKTRGQQVTLSCSPISGHRSVSWYQQTPGQGLQFLFEYFSETQRNKGNFPGRFSGRQFSNSRSEMNVSTLELGDSALYLCASSFHPQGEGRDTQYFGPGTRLTVL.

This sequence joins TRBV15 and TRBJ1-1; D uncertain. CDR1 is LNHNV, CDR2 YYDKDF, per germline (reference sequence). Trimming cost V 0 bases and J 5 bases, with 13 bases left between them. This CDR3 has 15 residues. DNA of the CDR3: TGTGCCACCAGCAGAGATCAGAGGGATCGTACTGAAGCTTTCTTT. This translates into CATSRDQRDRTEAFF. Together with reference TRBV15 and TRBJ1-1, the CDR3 gives the full variable domain: DAMVIQNPRYQVTQFGKPVTLSCSQTLNHNVMYWYQQKSSQAPKLLFHYYDKDFNNEADTPDNFQSRRPNTSFCFLDIRSPGLGDTAMYLCATSRDQRDRTEAFFGQGTRLTVV.

This rearrangement joins TRBV18 to TRBJ1-2; D gene uncertain. CDR1 KGHSH and CDR2 LQKENI come from the germline V gene. V was trimmed by 3 bases and J by 5 bases, leaving 16 bases between them. CDR3 length: 15 residues. CDR3 loop: CASSPVESVKYGYTF. DNA of the CDR3: TGTGCCAGCTCACCGGTTGAATCCGTCAAATATGGCTACACCTTC. Together with reference TRBV18 and TRBJ1-2, the CDR3 gives the full variable domain: NAGVMQNPRHLVRRRGQEARLRCSPMKGHSHVYWYRQLPEEGLKFMVYLQKENIIDESGMPKERFSAEFPKEGPSILRIQQVVRGDSAAYFCASSPVESVKYGYTFGSGTRLTVV.

The genes are TRBV3-1 (or the pseudogene TRBV3-2) and TRBJ1-1; no firm D call. Germline loops: CDR1 LGHDT, CDR2 YNNKEL (reference sequence). Trimming left V 2 bases short and J 5 bases short, with 6 bases between. CDR3 length equals 12 residues. The CDR3 region is CASSQYPTEAFF. CDR3 nucleotides: TGTGCCAGCAGCCAATACCCTACTGAAGCTTTCTTT.